The rows below give T cell receptor beta chains drawn from one sample of a study of blood T cell repertoires in COVID-19. Using immunoSEQ multiplex PCR, the repertoire was profiled, and TCRdb retains in-frame clones only, with some absent. The data show roughly 150,000 clones, more than 80% seen once. The sample taken for sequencing was peripheral blood. These receptors came from a human donor in a cohort sampled during active COVID-19. Each CDR3 is given with its conserved first and last residue. The order of the fields is D gene, J gene, V gene, clone size, CDR3 DNA, CDR3 protein. A D gene is named only where the DNA matches it firmly. Size values are once, few and many counts, or a class for expanded clones, and some rows have none.

TRBD1,TRBJ2-7,TRBV7-8,NA,TGTGCCAGCAGCGCTTGGACAGGGGAGAGCCACGAGCAGTACTTC,CASSAWTGESHEQYF
NA,TRBJ1-2,TRBV19,NA,TGTGCCAGTAGTATGCAGGGGCAGGCGCCCACCTATGGCTACACCTTC,CASSMQGQAPTYGYTF
NA,TRBJ2-2,TRBV30,NA,TGTGCCTGGAATTTGTACGGGAACACCGGGGAGCTGTTTTTT,CAWNLYGNTGELFF
TRBD1,TRBJ1-2,TRBV7-2,few,TGTGCCAGCAGCTTATATTTGGGACAGGGCGGCTATGGCTACACCTTC,CASSLYLGQGGYGYTF
NA,TRBJ1-5,TRBV7-8,NA,TGTGCCAGCAGCTTAGGCACAGCATATAGCAATCAGCCCCAGCATTTT,CASSLGTAYSNQPQHF
NA,TRBJ1-4,TRBV6-1,NA,TGTGCCAGCAGTGGACCTGGGGGCACTTCTAATGAAAAACTGTTTTTT,CASSGPGGTSNEKLFF
NA,TRBJ1-5,TRBV7-6,NA,TGTGCCAGCAGCCTTGGGAGGGGAGGCAATCAGCCCCAGCATTTT,CASSLGRGGNQPQHF
TRBD1,TRBJ2-7,TRBV5-1,few,TGCGCCAGCAGCCCTGACCCCGGGACAGGGGCGTCCGAGCAGTACTTC,CASSPDPGTGASEQYF
TRBD1,TRBJ1-1,TRBV5-1,once,TGCGCCAGCAGCTTGGGACAGGGGGAGAAGCGGGCCGGAGCTTTCTTT,CASSLGQGEKRAGAFF
NA,TRBJ1-2,TRBV7-2,NA,TGTGCCAGCAGCTTTTTACCTACCTATGGCTACACCTTC,CASSFLPTYGYTF
NA,TRBJ1-2,TRBV7-9,NA,TGTGCCAGCAGCTTATATGAACCGGACTTAAACTATGGCTACACCTTC,CASSLYEPDLNYGYTF
NA,TRBJ1-4,TRBV7-8,NA,TGTGCCAGCAGCTTAGTGTATCCACAGATTAATGAAAAACTGTTTTTT,CASSLVYPQINEKLFF
TRBD1,TRBJ2-5,TRBV2,NA,TGTGCCAGCAGCCGGGACAGGGGGAATGTAGAGACCCAGTACTTC,CASSRDRGNVETQYF
NA,TRBJ1-5,TRBV19,NA,TGTGCCAGTAGTATCCTATCCCAGGGACTATGGCAGCCCCAGCATTTT,CASSILSQGLWQPQHF
TRBD1,TRBJ1-2,TRBV30,NA,TGTGCCTGGAGACAGGGGAGATATGGCTACACCTTC,CAWRQGRYGYTF
NA,TRBJ1-1,TRBV9,NA,TGTGCCAGCAGCGTAGGAGGGATCCGAACTGAAGCTTTCTTT,CASSVGGIRTEAFF
NA,TRBJ2-7,TRBV12-3/TRBV12-4,few,TGTGCCAGCAGTTTAATCCTAGCAGTTCAGTACTTC,CASSLILAVQYF
NA,TRBJ2-7,TRBV11-2,NA,TGTGCCAGCAGCTTAGTCGCCCTTTCCGCGTACGAGCAGTACTTC,CASSLVALSAYEQYF
TRBD2,TRBJ2-5,TRBV30,NA,TGTGCCTGGATGAATTGGCGGGGGGAGACCCAGTACTTC,CAWMNWRGETQYF
NA,TRBJ1-1,TRBV5-1,NA,TGCGCCAGCTCGCCCGGGGGGGCTCGGGTAGGGACTGAAGCTTTCTTT,CASSPGGARVGTEAFF
NA,TRBJ1-4,TRBV15,NA,TGTGCCACCAGCAAGGACTCAACTAATGAAAAACTGTTTTTT,CATSKDSTNEKLFF
TRBD1,TRBJ2-1,TRBV4-2,NA,TGTGCCAGCAGCCAAGATCCTGGGACAGGGGATTCTGAGCAGTTCTTC,CASSQDPGTGDSEQFF
NA,TRBJ2-7,TRBV29-1,few,TGCAGCGTGCACGTCCCGGAACAGGTTTTCTCCTACGAGCAGTACTTC,CSVHVPEQVFSYEQYF
TRBD2,TRBJ2-3,TRBV4-3,few,TGCGCCAGCAGCCAAGGGCCCCTAGCGGGGGCTAGGGATACGCAGTATTTT,CASSQGPLAGARDTQYF
TRBD2,TRBJ2-7,TRBV7-2,NA,TGTGCCAGCAGCTCATCTGAGACTAGCGGGAACTACGAGCAGTACTTC,CASSSSETSGNYEQYF
NA,TRBJ2-3,TRBV10-3,NA,TGTGCCATCAGTGCCTCTGTGAGGGGCACAGATACGCAGTATTTT,CAISASVRGTDTQYF
NA,TRBJ1-2,TRBV6-1,NA,TGTGCCAGCAGTGAAGGTCAGGGATATGGCTATGGCTACACCTTC,CASSEGQGYGYGYTF
TRBD1,TRBJ2-7,TRBV2,NA,TGTGCCAGCAGTGATATCTCGGGACAGGGGGAGTCGTGGCAGTACTTC,CASSDISGQGESWQYF
NA,TRBJ1-6,TRBV4-1,few,TGCGCCAGCAGCCAGCTAGATTTGATCTCCTATAATTCACCCCTCCACTTT,CASSQLDLISYNSPLHF
TRBD2,TRBJ2-1,TRBV10-1,NA,TGCGCCAGCAGTGCCGGCGGGAGGAGCTCCTACAATGAGCAGTTCTTC,CASSAGGRSSYNEQFF
TRBD2,TRBJ2-1,TRBV6-6,NA,TGTGCCAGCAGTCCCACGACGGGACTAGCGGGAGCAAATGAGCAGTTCTTC,CASSPTTGLAGANEQFF
TRBD1,TRBJ2-5,TRBV14,NA,TGTGCCAGCAGCCTCAGACAGGGGATTGACGAGACCCAGTACTTC,CASSLRQGIDETQYF